This T cell receptor (beta chain) is drawn from a study of pediatric ulcerative colitis. This table comes from immunoSEQ multiplex PCR, and its TCRdb copy is limited to in-frame clones, with some not included. Among 60,000 to 75,000 clones, 77% were seen once, and the ten largest hold around 5%. Source material: blood. This TCR came from a boy younger than 18 with moderate ulcerative colitis.

The CDR3 here is CASSFWGKDTEAFF. CDR3 DNA sequence: TGTGCCAGCAGTTTCTGGGGAAAGGACACTGAAGCTTTCTTT. V is TRBV27 and J is TRBJ1-1; D is uncertain. The CDR3 runs 14 residues. The V and J ends lost 3 bases and 3 bases respectively, with 11 bases between them. Germline CDR1 is MNHEY and CDR2 is SMNVEV (reference sequence).